Reported below is one TCR beta chain. Its specificity is not known. The germline V gene has CDR1 SGHAT and CDR2 FQNNGV. Trimming left V 6 bases short and J 3 bases short, with 6 bases between. The CDR3 extends over 12 amino acids. This sample stems from a study of T-cell memory formation after mild COVID-19. Study-level points and caveats: Mainly in CM and EM were contracting CD4+ clones; CD8+ were in EMRA. From day 15 to 85, contracting clones were balanced between CD4 and CD8, whereas later expanders leaned toward CD4+. Within pre-infection memory, some responding clones were found, suggesting cross-reactive memory joined.

With constant-segment primers, 5'RACE yielded cDNA libraries of TCR alpha and TCR beta that carried sample barcodes and UMIs. One entry per CDR3 protein results from TCRdb running MiXCR on the 5' RACE reads. The data hold some 300,000 distinct CDR3 sequences, with roughly 21% observed a single time. The gene calls are TRBV11-2 and TRBJ1-5, with unresolved D. The sequence derives from a man younger than 35 who had mild COVID-19 (a few samples of this study predate the infection). Cell type and time point are not known. The sequencing sample was made of PBMCs or a T cell subset sorted from them (not recorded which). CDR3 DNA sequence: TGTGCCAGCAGTGGGCCCAATCAGCCCCAGCATTTT. It specifies CASSGPNQPQHF. Based on the CDR3 plus reference TRBV11-2 and TRBJ1-5, the full variable domain is EAGVAQSPRYKIIEKRQSVAFWCNPISGHATLYWYQQILGQGPKLLIQFQNNGVVDDSQLPKDRFSAERLKGVDSTLKIQPAKLEDSAVYLCASSGPNQPQHFGDGTRLSIL.